Presented here are 9 T cell receptor beta chains from one specimen sequenced in a study of CD8+CD57+ T cells in acquired aplastic anemia. Profiles of TCR beta VDJ and CDR3 were generated from a genomic DNA template. MiXCR, applied by TCRdb to the reads, yields one record per CDR3 protein. The sample shows around 170,000 distinct CDR3 sequences, around half of them seen only once. Patients chosen for sequencing had CD8+CD57+ cells that had expanded, as shown by flow cytometry. Sequenced material: sorted CD4+, CD8+, or CD8+CD57+ T cells (not recorded which) from PBMCs. The receptors derive from a human donor with aplastic anemia.

Remarks on this clonotype: This may stem from a read error, because a much larger clone lies one nucleotide away. The rearrangement uses TRBV9 and TRBJ1-1; 7 bases agree with TRBD1. The V gene's germline CDR1 is SGDLS and CDR2 YYNGEE. The CDR3 length is 15 residues. The DNA of the CDR3 is TGTGCCAGCAGCGCCTCGGGACAGTGGAACATTGAAGCTTTCTTT. The encoded protein is CASSASGQWNIEAFF.

The table lists this clonotype with a few counts. This chain joins TRBV28 and TRBJ1-5; D possibly corresponds to TRBD1 (5 bases). This CDR3 comprises 12 residues. V lost 7 bases to trimming and J lost 5 bases, with 9 bases between them. Germline assignment: CDR1 MDHEN and CDR2 SYDVKM. The CDR3 loop reads CASMGGYQPQHF. For the CDR3, the DNA is TGTGCCAGCATGGGGGGATATCAGCCCCAGCATTTT.

The rearrangement uses TRBV6-1 and TRBJ2-1; TRBD2 matches 12 bases. With 5 bases clipped from V and 8 bases from J, the junction kept 7 bases outside the gene matches. The CDR3 has 15 amino acids. The germline V gene has CDR1 MNHNS and CDR2 SASEGT. CDR3 coding DNA: TGTGCCAGCAGTCGACTAGCGGGAGAGGTCGATGAGCAGTTCTTC. Translation: CASSRLAGEVDEQFF.

The table lists this clonotype with a few counts. The chain has TRBV29-1 and TRBJ2-4; possible D gene TRBD1, 5 bases. The CDR3 extends over 14 amino acids. Trimming pared 2 bases from V and 1 base from J, leaving 9 bases between. The germline V gene encodes CDR1 SQVTM and CDR2 ANQGSEA. CDR3 nucleotide sequence: TGCAGCGTTGAACAGGGTTACGCCAAAAACATTCAGTACTTC. It codes for CSVEQGYAKNIQYF.

On this clonotype itself: This may come from a read error, since a much larger clone is one base off. No conserved phenylalanine or tryptophan ends this CDR3, so it is likely a read error. The chain couples TRBV7-9 to TRBJ2-5; 7 bases map to TRBD1. The CDR3 totals 15 residues. Germline V gene sequence: CDR1 SEHNR, CDR2 FQNEAQ (reference sequence). Unmatched junction bases numbered 13, after V lost 8 bases and J lost 4 bases. The chain's CDR3 is CASSPPETGRETQYL. DNA of the CDR3: TGTGCCAGCTCACCACCGGAGACAGGGCGAGAGACCCAGTACCTC.

This chain links TRBV5-4 with TRBJ1-6, with TRBD1 as a possible D gene (6 bases). The germline V gene encodes CDR1 SGHNT and CDR2 YYREEE (reference sequence). The CDR3 loop spans 16 amino acids. V lost 0 bases, J lost 6 bases, and 13 bases lay in between. The CDR3: CASSLAGGLGNSPLHF. The CDR3 DNA reads as TGTGCCAGCAGCTTGGCGGGGGGCCTGGGTAATTCACCCCTCCACTTT.

This clonotype came up a few times. V gene TRBV10-1 combines with J gene TRBJ1-5; 9 nucleotides agree with TRBD1. The length of the CDR3 is 14 residues. With 6 bases clipped from V and 7 bases from J, the junction kept 7 bases outside the gene matches. Germline CDR1 reads WNHNN; CDR2 reads SYGVQD (reference sequence). DNA of the CDR3: TGCGCCAGCAGGGGGGACAGGGTGGAGCAGCCCCAGCATTTT. Residues: CASRGDRVEQPQHF.

This clonotype was found many times. The V and J genes are TRBV30 and TRBJ2-7; 11 bases align to TRBD2. This CDR3 is 13 amino acids long. J lost 2 bases, V lost 3 bases, and 0 bases had no gene match. CDR1 and CDR2 (germline): GTSNPN, SVGIG (reference sequence). CDR3 DNA sequence: TGTGCCTGGAGACTAGCGGGAGCCTACGAGCAGTACTTC. Encoded protein: CAWRLAGAYEQYF.

This clonotype was recorded many times. The chain recombines TRBV7-9 with TRBJ2-2; TRBD1 is a possible D gene (6 bases). Trimming removed 5 bases from V and 4 bases from J, with 11 bases in between. CDR3 length: 14 residues. Per germline, CDR1 SEHNR and CDR2 FQNEAQ (reference sequence). The CDR3 region has the DNA TGTGCCAGCAGCCCTCCCAGGGGCACCGGGGAGCTGTTTTTT. Encoded protein: CASSPPRGTGELFF.